A selection of T cell receptor beta chains follows, all from one sample in a study of PD-1 blockade in mismatch repair-deficient tumors. TCRdb keeps only in-frame clones here, not all; method: immunoSEQ multiplex PCR. The table lists 30,000 to 45,000 clones, 65% to 85% of them singletons. This sample comprised PBMCs, obtained around 40 weeks after starting pembrolizumab. The receptors here all came from an adult with mismatch repair-deficient cancer. Both conserved end residues are part of each CDR3. D genes are given only for firm matches. Size is stated for part of the rows, as once, few or many counts, or as a class when the clone is expanded.

>TRBJ1-1|-|TRBD1|TRBV5-1
CASSTTGVPTEAFF
TGCGCCAGCAGCACAACAGGGGTTCCCACTGAAGCTTTCTTT
>TRBJ2-7|-|-|TRBV5-1
CASGPTGTYEQYF
TGCGCCAGCGGACCGACAGGTACCTACGAGCAGTACTTC
>TRBJ2-3|-|TRBD2|TRBV6-4
CASSDSSGGADTQYF
TGTGCCAGCAGTGACTCATCGGGAGGGGCGGATACGCAGTATTTT
>TRBJ1-5|once|-|TRBV10-3
CAISEGQTSNQPQHF
TGTGCCATCAGTGAAGGACAGACCAGCAATCAGCCCCAGCATTTT
>TRBJ1-2|-|TRBD1|TRBV7-2
CASSYLSGGNYGYTF
TGTGCCAGCAGCTATTTATCAGGGGGTAACTATGGCTACACCTTC
>TRBJ1-2|-|TRBD1|TRBV29-1
CSVVRGQAYGYTF
TGCAGCGTTGTCAGGGGGCAGGCCTATGGCTACACCTTC
>TRBJ2-5|-|-|TRBV7-6
CASSSEGLAGETQYF
TGTGCCAGCAGCAGTGAGGGTTTAGCCGGGGAGACCCAGTACTTC
>TRBJ2-3|-|TRBD1|TRBV19
CASSRGFTDTQYF
TGTGCCAGTAGCAGGGGGTTCACAGATACGCAGTATTTT
>TRBJ1-2|-|-|TRBV28
CASSYHNNQGYTF
TGTGCCAGCAGTTACCACAATAACCAGGGCTACACCTTC
>TRBJ2-6|-|TRBD1|TRBV28
CASSQGGPTGANVLTF
TGTGCCAGCAGTCAAGGGGGCCCGACTGGGGCCAACGTCCTGACTTTC
>TRBJ2-7|-|TRBD1|TRBV11-3
CASSLSRQGEQYF
TGTGCCAGCAGCTTGAGTCGACAGGGCGAGCAGTACTTC
>TRBJ2-7|-|TRBD1|TRBV29-1
CSVEGSTGQEYEQYF
TGCAGCGTTGAAGGAAGTACGGGACAGGAGTACGAGCAGTACTTC
>TRBJ2-1|-|TRBD2|TRBV11-3
CASSLAASRTSGIPEQFF
TGTGCCAGCAGCTTAGCTGCTTCGCGGACTAGCGGGATCCCTGAGCAGTTCTTC
>TRBJ2-7|-|TRBD2|TRBV7-8
CASSNRGRGQYF
TGTGCCAGCAGCAACCGCGGGAGAGGGCAGTACTTC
>TRBJ1-4|-|-|TRBV7-8
CASSLEMEENEKLFF
TGTGCCAGCAGCTTAGAAATGGAGGAGAATGAAAAACTGTTTTTT
>TRBJ2-3|-|TRBD2|TRBV28
CASGPRTSGAEDTQYF
TGTGCCAGCGGCCCTAGGACTAGCGGGGCCGAGGATACGCAGTATTTT
>TRBJ1-4|-|TRBD1|TRBV5-1
CASSLAGTGINEKLFF
TGCGCCAGCAGCTTGGCCGGGACAGGGATTAATGAAAAACTGTTTTTT
>TRBJ2-7|few|TRBD1|TRBV18
CASSTGVGYEQYF
TGTGCCAGCTCAACAGGGGTCGGTTACGAGCAGTACTTC
>TRBJ2-1|-|TRBD2|TRBV4-1
CASGTSGRAPRNNEQFF
TGCGCCAGCGGGACTAGCGGGAGGGCCCCAAGGAACAATGAGCAGTTCTTC
>TRBJ2-7|few|TRBD1|TRBV5-1
CASSKTGGGYEQYF
TGCGCCAGCAGCAAAACAGGGGGCGGGTACGAGCAGTACTTC
>TRBJ2-7|-|-|TRBV27
CASSLSGIYYEQYF
TGTGCCAGCAGTTTATCCGGGATTTACTACGAGCAGTACTTC
>TRBJ2-5|-|-|TRBV5-4
CASSLPYVQETQYF
TGTGCCAGCAGCTTACCCTACGTGCAAGAGACCCAGTACTTC
>TRBJ2-7|-|-|TRBV28
CASSLFGRGYEQYF
TGTGCCAGCAGTTTATTTGGCAGAGGCTACGAGCAGTACTTC
>TRBJ1-5|-|-|TRBV19
CATQDYSNQPQHF
TGTGCCACTCAGGATTATAGCAATCAGCCCCAGCATTTT
>TRBJ1-2|-|-|TRBV19
CASSIPGTMYGYTF
TGTGCCAGTAGTATTCCCGGGACAATGTATGGCTACACCTTC
>TRBJ2-1|-|TRBD2|TRBV7-9
CASSSGLADPYNEQFF
TGTGCCAGCAGCTCGGGACTAGCGGACCCCTACAATGAGCAGTTCTTC